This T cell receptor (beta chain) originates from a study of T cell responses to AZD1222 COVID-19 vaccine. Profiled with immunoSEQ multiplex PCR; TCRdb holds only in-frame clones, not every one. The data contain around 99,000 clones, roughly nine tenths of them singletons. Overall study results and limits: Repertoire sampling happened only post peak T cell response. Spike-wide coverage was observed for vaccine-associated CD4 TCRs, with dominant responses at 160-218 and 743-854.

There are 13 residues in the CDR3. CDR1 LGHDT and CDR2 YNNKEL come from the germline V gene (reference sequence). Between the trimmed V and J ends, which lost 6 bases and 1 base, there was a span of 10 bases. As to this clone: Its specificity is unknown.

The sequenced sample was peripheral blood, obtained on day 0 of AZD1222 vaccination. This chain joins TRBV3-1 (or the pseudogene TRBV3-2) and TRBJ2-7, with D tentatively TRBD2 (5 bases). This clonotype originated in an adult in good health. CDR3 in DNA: TGTGCCAGCAGAGCGTCGGGATCCTACGAGCAGTACTTC. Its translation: CASRASGSYEQYF.